Sequencing of this T cell receptor beta chain was carried out in a study of cytomegalovirus exposure and HLA in healthy donors. Study in general: Around 83% of 300 to 450 genotyped donors fell in the Caucasian-associated ancestry cluster.

With 3 bases clipped from V and 0 bases from J, the junction kept 3 bases outside the gene matches. The germline V gene has CDR1 SGHRS and CDR2 YFSETQ. The CDR3 covers 15 residues. 60 Vbeta and 13 Jbeta primers were used in PCR. Libraries were prepared by immunoSEQ multiplex PCR; TCRdb keeps only in-frame clonotypes and omits some of them. This repertoire shows 150,000 or so clones, around 82% found once; its top ten account for approximately 6.3%. The material sequenced was PBMCs. The TCR sequence derives from a woman aged 50 to 60 in good health and CMV-seropositive. This rearrangement joins TRBV5-1 to TRBJ2-1, with TRBD2 matching over 7 bases. The CDR3 loop reads CASSSRGFSYNEQFF. Written as DNA, the CDR3 is TGCGCCAGCAGCTCGCGGGGGTTCTCCTACAATGAGCAGTTCTTC.